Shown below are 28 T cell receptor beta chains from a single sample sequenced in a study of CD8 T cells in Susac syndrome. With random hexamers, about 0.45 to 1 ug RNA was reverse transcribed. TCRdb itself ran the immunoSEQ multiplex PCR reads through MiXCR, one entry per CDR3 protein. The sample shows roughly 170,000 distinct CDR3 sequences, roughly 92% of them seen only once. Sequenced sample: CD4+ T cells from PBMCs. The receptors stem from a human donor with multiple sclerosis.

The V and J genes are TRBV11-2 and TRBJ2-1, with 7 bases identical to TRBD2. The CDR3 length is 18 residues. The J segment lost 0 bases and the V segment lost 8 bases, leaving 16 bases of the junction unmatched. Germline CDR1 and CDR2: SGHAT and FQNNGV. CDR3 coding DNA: TGTGCCAGCGACCGTCTAGCGGTTCAAACTGGCTCCTACAATGAGCAGTTCTTC. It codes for CASDRLAVQTGSYNEQFF.

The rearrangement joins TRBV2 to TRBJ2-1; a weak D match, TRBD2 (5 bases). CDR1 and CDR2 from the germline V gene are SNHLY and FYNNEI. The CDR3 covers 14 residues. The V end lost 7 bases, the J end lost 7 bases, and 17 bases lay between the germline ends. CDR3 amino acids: CASKMDARGNEQFF. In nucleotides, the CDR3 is TGTGCCAGCAAGATGGACGCCCGAGGGAATGAGCAGTTCTTC.

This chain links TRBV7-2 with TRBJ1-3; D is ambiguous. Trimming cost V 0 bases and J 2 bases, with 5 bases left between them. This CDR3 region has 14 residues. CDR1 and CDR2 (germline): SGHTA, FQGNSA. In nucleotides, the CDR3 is TGTGCCAGCAGCTTAGCAAGAGCTGGAAACACCATATATTTT. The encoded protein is CASSLARAGNTIYF. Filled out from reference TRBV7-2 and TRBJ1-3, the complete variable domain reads GAGVSQSPSNKVTEKGKDVELRCDPISGHTALYWYRQSLGQGLEFLIYFQGNSAPDKSGLPSDRFSAERTGGSVSTLTIQRTQQEDSAVYLCASSLARAGNTIYFGEGSWLTVV.

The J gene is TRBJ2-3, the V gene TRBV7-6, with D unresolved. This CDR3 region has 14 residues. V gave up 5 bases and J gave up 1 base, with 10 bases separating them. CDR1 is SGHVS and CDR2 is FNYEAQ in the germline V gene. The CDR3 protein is CASSLTRGTDTQYF. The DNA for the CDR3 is TGTGCCAGCAGCCTGACAAGGGGCACAGATACGCAGTATTTT.

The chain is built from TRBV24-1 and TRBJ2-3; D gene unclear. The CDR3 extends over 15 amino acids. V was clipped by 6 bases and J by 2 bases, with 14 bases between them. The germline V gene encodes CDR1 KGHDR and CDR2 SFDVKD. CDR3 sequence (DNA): TGTGCCACCAGTTCCTCGGCGCGGCCCACAGATACGCAGTATTTT. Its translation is CATSSSARPTDTQYF.

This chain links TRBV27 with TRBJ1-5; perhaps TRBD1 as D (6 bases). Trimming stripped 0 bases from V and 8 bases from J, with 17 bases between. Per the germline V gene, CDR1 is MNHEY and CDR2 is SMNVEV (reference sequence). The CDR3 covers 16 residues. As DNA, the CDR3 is TGTGCCAGCAGTTTATCGGGGGGCCTGGGAAAGGAGCCCCAGCATTTT. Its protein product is CASSLSGGLGKEPQHF.

The CDR3 DNA follows: TGCAGTGCTACAGACCACAATGAGCAGTTCTTC. It is translated as CSATDHNEQFF. The gene calls are TRBV20-1 and TRBJ2-1; D not certain. The CDR3 spans 11 residues. V was pared by 4 bases and J by 5 bases, with 6 bases between. CDR1 and CDR2 (germline): DFQATT, SNEGSKA (reference sequence).

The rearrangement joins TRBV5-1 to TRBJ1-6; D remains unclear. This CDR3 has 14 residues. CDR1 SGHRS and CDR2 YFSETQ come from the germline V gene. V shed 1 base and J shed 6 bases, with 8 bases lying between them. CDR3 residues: CASSLPRFNSPLHF. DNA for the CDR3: TGCGCCAGCAGCTTGCCCAGGTTTAATTCACCCCTCCACTTT.

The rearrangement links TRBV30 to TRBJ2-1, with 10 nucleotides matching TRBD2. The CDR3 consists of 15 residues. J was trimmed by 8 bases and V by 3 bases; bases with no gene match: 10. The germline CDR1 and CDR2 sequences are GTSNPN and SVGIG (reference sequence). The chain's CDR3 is CAWRPRAGGRDEQFF. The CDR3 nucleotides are TGTGCCTGGAGACCCAGAGCGGGGGGGCGGGATGAGCAGTTCTTC. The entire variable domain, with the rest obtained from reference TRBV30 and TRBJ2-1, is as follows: SQTIHQWPATLVQPVGSPLSLECTVEGTSNPNLYWYRQAAGRGLQLLFYSVGIGQISSEVPQNLSASRPQDRQFILSSKKLLLSDSGFYLCAWRPRAGGRDEQFFGPGTRLTVL.

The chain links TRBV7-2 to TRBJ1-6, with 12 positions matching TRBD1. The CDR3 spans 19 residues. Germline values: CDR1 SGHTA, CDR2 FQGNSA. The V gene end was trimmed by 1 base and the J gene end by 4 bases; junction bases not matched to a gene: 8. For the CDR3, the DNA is TGTGCCAGCAGCTTAGTTGGGACAGGGGGCTGGGTATATAATTCACCCCTCCACTTT. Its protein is CASSLVGTGGWVYNSPLHF.

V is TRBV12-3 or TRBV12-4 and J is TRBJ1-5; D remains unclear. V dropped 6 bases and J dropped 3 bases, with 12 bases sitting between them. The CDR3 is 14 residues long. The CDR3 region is CASSSPQNNQPQHF. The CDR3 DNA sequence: TGTGCCAGCAGCTCCCCACAGAACAATCAGCCCCAGCATTTT.

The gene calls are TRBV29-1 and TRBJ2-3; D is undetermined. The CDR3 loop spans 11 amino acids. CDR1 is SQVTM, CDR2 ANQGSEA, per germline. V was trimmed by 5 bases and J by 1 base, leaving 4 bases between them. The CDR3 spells CSVLGTDTQYF. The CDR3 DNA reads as TGCAGCGTTCTAGGCACAGATACGCAGTATTTT.

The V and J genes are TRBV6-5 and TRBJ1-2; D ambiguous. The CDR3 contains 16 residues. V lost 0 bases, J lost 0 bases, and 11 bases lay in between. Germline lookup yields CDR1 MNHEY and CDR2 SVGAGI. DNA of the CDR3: TGTGCCAGCAGTTACTCGTATGGATGGTCTAACTATGGCTACACCTTC. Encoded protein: CASSYSYGWSNYGYTF.

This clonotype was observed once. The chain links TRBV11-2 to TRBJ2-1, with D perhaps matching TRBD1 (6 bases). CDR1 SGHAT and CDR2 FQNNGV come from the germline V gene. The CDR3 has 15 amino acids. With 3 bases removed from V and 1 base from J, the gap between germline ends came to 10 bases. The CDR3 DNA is TGTGCCAGCAGCTTGGGGGCCCCTTCCTACAATGAGCAGTTCTTC. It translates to CASSLGAPSYNEQFF. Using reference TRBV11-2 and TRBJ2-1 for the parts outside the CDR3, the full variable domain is EAGVAQSPRYKIIEKRQSVAFWCNPISGHATLYWYQQILGQGPKLLIQFQNNGVVDDSQLPKDRFSAERLKGVDSTLKIQPAKLEDSAVYLCASSLGAPSYNEQFFGPGTRLTVL.

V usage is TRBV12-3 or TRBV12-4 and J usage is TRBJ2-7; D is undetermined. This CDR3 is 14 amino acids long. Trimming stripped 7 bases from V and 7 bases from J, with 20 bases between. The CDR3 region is CASTQRPHLGEQYF. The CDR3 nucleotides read TGTGCCAGCACCCAGAGGCCCCATTTGGGGGAGCAGTACTTC.

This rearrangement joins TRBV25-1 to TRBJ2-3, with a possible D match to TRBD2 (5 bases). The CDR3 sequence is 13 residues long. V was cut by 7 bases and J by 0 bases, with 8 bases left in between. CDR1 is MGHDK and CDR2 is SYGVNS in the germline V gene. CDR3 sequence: CASTTTSTDTQYF. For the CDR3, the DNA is TGTGCCAGCACGACTACTAGCACAGATACGCAGTATTTT.

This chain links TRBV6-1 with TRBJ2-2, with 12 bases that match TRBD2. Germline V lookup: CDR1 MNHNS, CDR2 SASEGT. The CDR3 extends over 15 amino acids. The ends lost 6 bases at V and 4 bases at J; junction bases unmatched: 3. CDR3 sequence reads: CASSTGLAGTGELFF. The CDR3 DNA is TGTGCCAGCAGCACGGGACTAGCGGGCACCGGGGAGCTGTTTTTT.

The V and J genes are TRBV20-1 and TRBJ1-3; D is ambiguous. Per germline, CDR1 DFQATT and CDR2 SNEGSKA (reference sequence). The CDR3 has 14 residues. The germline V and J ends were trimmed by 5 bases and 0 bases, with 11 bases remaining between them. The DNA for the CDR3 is TGCAGTGCTTTCCGAAGGAGCTCTGGAAACACCATATATTTT. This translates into CSAFRRSSGNTIYF.

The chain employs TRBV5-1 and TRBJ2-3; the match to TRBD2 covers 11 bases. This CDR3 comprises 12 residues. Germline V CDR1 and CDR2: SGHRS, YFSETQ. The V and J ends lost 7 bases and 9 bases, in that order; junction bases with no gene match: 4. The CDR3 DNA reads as TGCGCCAGCCGGATAGCGGGAGGGACGCAGTATTTT. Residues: CASRIAGGTQYF.

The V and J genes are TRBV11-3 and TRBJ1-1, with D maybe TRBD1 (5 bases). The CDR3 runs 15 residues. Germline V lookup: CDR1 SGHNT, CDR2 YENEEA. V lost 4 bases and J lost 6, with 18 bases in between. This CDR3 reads CASSSVDAGGAEAFF. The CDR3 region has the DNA TGTGCCAGCAGCTCCGTGGATGCGGGGGGTGCTGAAGCTTTCTTT.

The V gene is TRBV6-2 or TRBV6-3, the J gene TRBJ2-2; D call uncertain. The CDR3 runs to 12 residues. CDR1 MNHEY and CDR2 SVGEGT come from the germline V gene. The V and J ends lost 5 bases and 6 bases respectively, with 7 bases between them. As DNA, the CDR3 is TGTGCCAGCAGTCTGAGGTCCGGGGAGCTGTTTTTT. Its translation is CASSLRSGELFF.

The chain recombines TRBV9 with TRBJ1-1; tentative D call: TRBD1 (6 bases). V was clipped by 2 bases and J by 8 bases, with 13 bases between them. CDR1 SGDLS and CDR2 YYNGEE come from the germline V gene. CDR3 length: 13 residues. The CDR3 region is CASSVSQGLEAFF. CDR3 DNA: TGTGCCAGCAGCGTTTCCCAGGGGCTGGAAGCTTTCTTT.

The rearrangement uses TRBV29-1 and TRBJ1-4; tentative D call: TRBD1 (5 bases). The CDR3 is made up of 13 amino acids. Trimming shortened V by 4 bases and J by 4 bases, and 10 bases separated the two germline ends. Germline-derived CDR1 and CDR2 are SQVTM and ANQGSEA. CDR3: CSVGAQGNEKLFF. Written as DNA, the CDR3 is TGCAGCGTTGGTGCCCAGGGTAATGAAAAACTGTTTTTT.

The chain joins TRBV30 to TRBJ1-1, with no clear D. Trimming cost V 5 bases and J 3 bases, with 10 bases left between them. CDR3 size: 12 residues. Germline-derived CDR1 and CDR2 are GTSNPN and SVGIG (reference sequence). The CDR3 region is CAWRRIYTEAFF. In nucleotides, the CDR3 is TGTGCCTGGCGGAGGATTTACACTGAAGCTTTCTTT.

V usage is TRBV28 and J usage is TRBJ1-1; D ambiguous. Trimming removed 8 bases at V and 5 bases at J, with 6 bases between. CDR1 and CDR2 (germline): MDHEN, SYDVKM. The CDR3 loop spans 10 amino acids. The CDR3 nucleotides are TGTGCCAGCGGCCCTACTGAAGCTTTCTTT. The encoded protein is CASGPTEAFF.

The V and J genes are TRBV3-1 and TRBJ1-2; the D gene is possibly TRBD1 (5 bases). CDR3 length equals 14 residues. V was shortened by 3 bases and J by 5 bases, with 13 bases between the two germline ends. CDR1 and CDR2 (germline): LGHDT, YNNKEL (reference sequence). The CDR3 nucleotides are TGTGCCAGCAGCCAGGGGAGGGGAGTTTATGGCTACACCTTC. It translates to CASSQGRGVYGYTF. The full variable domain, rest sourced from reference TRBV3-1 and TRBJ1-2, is DTAVSQTPKYLVTQMGNDKSIKCEQNLGHDTMYWYKQDSKKFLKIMFSYNNKELIINETVPNRFSPKSPDKAHLNLHINSLELGDSAVYFCASSQGRGVYGYTFGSGTRLTVV.

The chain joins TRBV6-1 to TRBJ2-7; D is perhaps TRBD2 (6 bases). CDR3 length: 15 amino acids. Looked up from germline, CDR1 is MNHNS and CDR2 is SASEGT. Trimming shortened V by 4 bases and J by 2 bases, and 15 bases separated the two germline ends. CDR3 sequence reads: CASSVYAGGPYEQYF. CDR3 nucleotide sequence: TGTGCCAGCAGTGTCTATGCCGGGGGACCCTACGAGCAGTACTTC.

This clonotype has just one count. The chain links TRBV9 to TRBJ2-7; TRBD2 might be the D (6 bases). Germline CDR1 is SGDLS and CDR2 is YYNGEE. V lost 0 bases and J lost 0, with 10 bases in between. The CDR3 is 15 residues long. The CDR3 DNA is TGTGCCAGCAGCGTAGCGGGGGATAGCTCCTACGAGCAGTACTTC. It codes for CASSVAGDSSYEQYF.